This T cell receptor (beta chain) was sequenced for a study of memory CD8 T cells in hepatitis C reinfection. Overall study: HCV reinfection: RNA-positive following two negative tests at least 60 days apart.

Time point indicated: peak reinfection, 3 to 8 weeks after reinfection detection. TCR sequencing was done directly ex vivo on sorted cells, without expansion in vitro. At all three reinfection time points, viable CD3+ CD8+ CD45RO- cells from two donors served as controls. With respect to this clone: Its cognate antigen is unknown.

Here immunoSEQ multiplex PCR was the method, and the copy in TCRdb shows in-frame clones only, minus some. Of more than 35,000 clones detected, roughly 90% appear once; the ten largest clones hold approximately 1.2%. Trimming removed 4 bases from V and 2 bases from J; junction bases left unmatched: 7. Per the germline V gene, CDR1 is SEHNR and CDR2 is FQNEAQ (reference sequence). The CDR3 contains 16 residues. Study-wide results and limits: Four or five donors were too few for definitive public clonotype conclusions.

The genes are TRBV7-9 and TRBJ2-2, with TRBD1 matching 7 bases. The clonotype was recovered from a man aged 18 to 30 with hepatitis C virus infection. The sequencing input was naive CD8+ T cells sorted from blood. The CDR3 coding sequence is TGTGCCAGCAGCTCGACCGGGACAGCCAACACCGGGGAGCTGTTTTTT. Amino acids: CASSSTGTANTGELFF.